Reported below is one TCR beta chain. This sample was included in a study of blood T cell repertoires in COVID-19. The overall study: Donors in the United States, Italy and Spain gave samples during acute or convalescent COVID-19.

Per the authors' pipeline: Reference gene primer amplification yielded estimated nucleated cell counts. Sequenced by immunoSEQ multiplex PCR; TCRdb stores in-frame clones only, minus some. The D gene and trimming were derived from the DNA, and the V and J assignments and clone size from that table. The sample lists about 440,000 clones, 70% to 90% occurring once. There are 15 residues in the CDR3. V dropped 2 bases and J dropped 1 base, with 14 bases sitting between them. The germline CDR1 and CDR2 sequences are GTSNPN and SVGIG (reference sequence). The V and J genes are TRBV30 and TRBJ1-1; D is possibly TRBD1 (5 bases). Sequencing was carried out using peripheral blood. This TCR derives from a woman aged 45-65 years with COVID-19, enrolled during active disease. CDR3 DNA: TGTGCCTGGAGTATGGGCAGGGCAGCGAACACTGAAGCTTTCTTT. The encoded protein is CAWSMGRAANTEAFF. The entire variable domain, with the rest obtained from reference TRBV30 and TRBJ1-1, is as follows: SQTIHQWPATLVQPVGSPLSLECTVEGTSNPNLYWYRQAAGRGLQLLFYSVGIGQISSEVPQNLSASRPQDRQFILSSKKLLLSDSGFYLCAWSMGRAANTEAFFGQGTRLTVV.